What follows are 22 T cell receptor beta chains derived from one specimen sequenced in a study of CD8 T cells in ankylosing spondylitis. General study findings and limits: For ankylosing spondylitis blood, a TCR beta motif of about eight highly homologous variants appeared characteristic.

No cognate antigen is known for these TCRs. Each CDR3 protein is one row after TCRdb ran MiXCR on the 5' RACE reads. The table lists hundreds of thousands of distinct CDR3 sequences, about a sixth of them singletons, with 0.95% to 1.1% in the top ten. Sequencing was carried out using blood, either unsorted or a sorted T cell fraction (not recorded which). The source is a male donor with ankylosing spondylitis.

This clonotype turned up a few times. The chain combines TRBV4-1 with TRBJ2-7; TRBD2 is a possible D gene (6 bases). The germline V gene encodes CDR1 MGHRA and CDR2 YSYEKL. The CDR3 has 16 residues. The V gene lost 2 bases and the J gene lost 0 bases, with 14 bases spanning the gap. Written as DNA, the CDR3 is TGCGCCAGCAGCCAAACGATAGCGGATAGCTCCTACGAGCAGTACTTC. Its protein product is CASSQTIADSSYEQYF.

A few counts support this clonotype. The gene calls are TRBV27 and TRBJ2-7; D might be TRBD2 (5 bases). The germline V gene has CDR1 MNHEY and CDR2 SMNVEV (reference sequence). The CDR3 is 13 residues long. Trimming removed 4 bases at V and 3 bases at J, with 10 bases between. DNA for the CDR3: TGTGCCAGCAGTTCCCCGGACTTCTACGAGCAGTACTTC. Protein product: CASSSPDFYEQYF.

This clonotype occurred a few times. V and J are TRBV10-3 and TRBJ2-7, with a weak D call TRBD2 (6 bases). V lost 5 bases and J 5 bases, leaving 13 bases between the germline ends. Germline CDR1 reads ENHRY; CDR2 reads SYGVKD. There are 13 residues in the CDR3. The CDR3 loop reads CAISPGTSDEQYF. DNA of the CDR3: TGTGCCATCAGTCCCGGGACTTCAGACGAGCAGTACTTC.

The chain links TRBV18 to TRBJ1-4, with D unresolved. The V gene's germline CDR1 is KGHSH and CDR2 LQKENI. Trimming pared 4 bases from V and 7 bases from J, leaving 16 bases between. This CDR3 spans 15 amino acids. The CDR3 protein is CASSRRDHVGEKLFF. Written as DNA, the CDR3 is TGTGCCAGCTCACGGAGGGATCATGTGGGTGAAAAACTGTTTTTT.

This clonotype has a handful of counts. This rearrangement joins TRBV5-1 to TRBJ2-5; 10 nucleotides agree with TRBD2. The CDR3 has 15 amino acids. Germline V gene sequence: CDR1 SGHRS, CDR2 YFSETQ. With V trimmed by 1 base and J by 5 bases, 5 bases remained unmatched. The CDR3 protein is CASSLTSGTRETQYF. The DNA of the CDR3 is TGCGCCAGCAGCTTGACTAGCGGGACCAGGGAGACCCAGTACTTC.

This clonotype was counted a few times. V and J are TRBV9 and TRBJ2-5; possibly TRBD2 for D (6 bases). CDR3 length: 17 residues. V was clipped by 2 bases and J by 5 bases, with 22 bases between them. Germline CDR1 SGDLS, CDR2 YYNGEE. CDR3 sequence (DNA): TGTGCCAGCAGCGTGATTCCGGGACTCATCTGGTGGGAGACCCAGTACTTC. Protein: CASSVIPGLIWWETQYF.

This clonotype came up a few times. The chain joins TRBV5-1 to TRBJ2-1; D possibly corresponds to TRBD1 (6 bases). The length of the CDR3 is 15 residues. Deletions cut 1 base from V and 8 bases from J, with 16 bases between. CDR1 and CDR2 (germline): SGHRS, YFSETQ. CDR3 sequence: CASSLFARGHDEQFF. Here the CDR3 DNA reads TGCGCCAGCAGCTTGTTTGCCAGGGGTCACGATGAGCAGTTCTTC.

This clonotype was detected only a few times. The rearrangement joins TRBV5-1 to TRBJ2-7; D unclear. This CDR3 has 14 amino acids. Germline CDR1 reads SGHRS; CDR2 reads YFSETQ. The V end lost 0 bases, the J end lost 6 bases, and 13 bases lay between the germline ends. The CDR3 loop is CASSLANWQPEQYF. DNA of the CDR3: TGCGCCAGCAGCTTGGCCAATTGGCAACCCGAGCAGTACTTC.

The sample holds many counts of this clonotype. The genes are TRBV5-1 and TRBJ2-5, with 11 bases matching TRBD2. The CDR3 is 16 residues long. The junction had 7 bases not matched to a gene; V was cut back by 4 bases and J by 2 bases. Germline V gene sequence: CDR1 SGHRS, CDR2 YFSETQ. CDR3 region: CASSGQLAGVQETQYF. As DNA, the CDR3 is TGCGCCAGCAGCGGCCAACTAGCGGGGGTACAAGAGACCCAGTACTTC.

The rearrangement links TRBV10-2 to TRBJ1-5; D unclear. V was clipped by 2 bases and J by 1 base, with 9 bases between them. The length of the CDR3 is 15 residues. Germline V gene data show CDR1 as WSHSY and CDR2 as SAAADI. Here the CDR3 reads CASSETSGSNQPQHF. The CDR3 nucleotides are TGCGCCAGCAGTGAGACGTCGGGGAGCAATCAGCCCCAGCATTTT.

The rearrangement links TRBV3-1 to TRBJ1-2; the D gene is possibly TRBD1 (5 bases). The length of the CDR3 is 14 residues. Trimming shortened V by 5 bases and J by 1 base, and 11 bases separated the two germline ends. Germline V gene data show CDR1 as LGHDT and CDR2 as YNNKEL (reference sequence). The CDR3 spells CASSTRQLNYGYTF. The CDR3 DNA reads as TGTGCCAGCAGCACTCGACAGCTTAACTATGGCTACACCTTC.

V gene TRBV19 combines with J gene TRBJ1-1; D gene uncertain. CDR1 is LNHDA, CDR2 SQIVND, per germline (reference sequence). This CDR3 region has 13 residues. V lost 6 bases to trimming and J lost 0 bases, with 8 bases between them. In nucleotides, the CDR3 is TGTGCCAGTAGACCTAGCATGAACACTGAAGCTTTCTTT. Its protein is CASRPSMNTEAFF.

This clonotype has just a few counts. The rearrangement uses TRBV7-2 and TRBJ2-3; D possibly matches TRBD1 or TRBD2 (5 bases each). The CDR3 spans 14 residues. CDR1 is SGHTA and CDR2 is FQGNSA in the germline V gene. V lost 4 bases, J lost 2 bases, and 10 bases lay in between. The CDR3 loop reads CASSSRDATDTQYF. For the CDR3, the DNA is TGTGCCAGCAGCTCCCGGGACGCCACAGATACGCAGTATTTT.

This clonotype was counted ten times or more. The chain links TRBV6-2 or TRBV6-3 to TRBJ1-2; D is undetermined. Germline loops: CDR1 MNHEY, CDR2 SVGEGT. V was cut by 6 bases and J by 5 bases, with 13 bases left in between. The CDR3 length is 13 residues. CDR3 region: CASSLQWDYGYTF. CDR3 sequence (DNA): TGTGCCAGCAGCCTACAGTGGGATTATGGCTACACCTTC.

J is TRBJ2-2 and V is TRBV6-5; possibly TRBD2 for D (5 bases). Deletions cut 4 bases from V and 7 bases from J, with 16 bases between. The V gene's germline CDR1 is MNHEY and CDR2 SVGAGI. This CDR3 has 15 residues. CDR3 nucleotide sequence: TGTGCCAGCAGTTGGCCCAGAGGGATTGACGGGGAGCTGTTTTTT. Protein sequence: CASSWPRGIDGELFF.

This clonotype occurred a few times. This chain connects TRBV29-1 to TRBJ2-1; the D gene is possibly TRBD1 (6 bases). Trimming left V 6 bases short and J 10 bases short, with 13 bases between. The CDR3 is 11 residues long. Germline V gives CDR1 SQVTM, CDR2 ANQGSEA. For the CDR3, the DNA is TGCAGCGTCCCGACAGGCCTAGAGCAGTTCTTC. Translated: CSVPTGLEQFF.

The chain is built from TRBV5-1 and TRBJ2-5; D tentatively reads TRBD1 or TRBD2 (6 bases each). Per germline, CDR1 SGHRS and CDR2 YFSETQ. Trimming shortened V by 3 bases and J by 8 bases, and 23 bases separated the two germline ends. There are 16 residues in the CDR3. The CDR3 DNA reads TGCGCCAGCAGCTCGGGTGCCCAACTAGCAGGGGTCACCCAGTACTTC. Translated: CASSSGAQLAGVTQYF.

V usage is TRBV30 and J usage is TRBJ1-6; D call uncertain. This CDR3 is built from 12 residues. Between the trimmed V and J ends, which lost 3 bases and 10 bases, there was a span of 10 bases. Germline V gene sequence: CDR1 GTSNPN, CDR2 SVGIG (reference sequence). The CDR3 protein is CAWSSPFSPLHF. The CDR3 DNA reads TGTGCCTGGAGCTCCCCCTTCTCACCCCTCCACTTT. The variable domain in full, completed from reference TRBV30 and TRBJ1-6, reads SQTIHQWPATLVQPVGSPLSLECTVEGTSNPNLYWYRQAAGRGLQLLFYSVGIGQISSEVPQNLSASRPQDRQFILSSKKLLLSDSGFYLCAWSSPFSPLHFGNGTRLTVT.

In its sample, this clonotype was seen a few times. This chain links TRBV10-3 with TRBJ2-7; maybe TRBD1 (5 bases). Trimming pared 11 bases from V and 2 bases from J, leaving 13 bases between. In germline, CDR1 is ENHRY, CDR2 SYGVKD. This CDR3 is 12 amino acids long. This CDR3 reads CAVGDSTYEQYF. DNA of the CDR3: TGTGCCGTCGGAGACAGCACCTACGAGCAGTACTTC.

The chain links TRBV20-1 to TRBJ2-1, with D perhaps matching TRBD1 or TRBD2 (5 bases each). CDR1 DFQATT and CDR2 SNEGSKA come from the germline V gene (reference sequence). The V and J ends lost 8 bases and 7 bases respectively, with 21 bases between them. This CDR3 comprises 14 residues. The DNA of the CDR3 is TGCAGTCAAAGAGGGGTGAGGGGTTTGAATGAGCAGTTCTTC. Amino acids: CSQRGVRGLNEQFF.

There are a few counts of this clonotype. The chain couples TRBV12-3 or TRBV12-4 to TRBJ2-7; D is ambiguous. The CDR3 contains 13 residues. V shed 6 bases and J shed 1 base, with 10 bases lying between them. The CDR3 DNA follows: TGTGCCAGCAGGATAGGCTCTTCCTACGAGCAGTACTTC. This translates into CASRIGSSYEQYF.

This clonotype was recorded many times. V usage is TRBV19 and J usage is TRBJ1-2; TRBD1 matches 8 bases. Germline V gene data show CDR1 as LNHDA and CDR2 as SQIVND (reference sequence). The length of the CDR3 is 15 residues. V shed 1 base, J shed 4 bases, and the junction held 5 bases outside the gene matches. For the CDR3, the DNA is TGTGCCAGTAGTATAGCCTCTACAGGGGGCTATGGCTACACCTTC. Amino acid sequence: CASSIASTGGYGYTF.